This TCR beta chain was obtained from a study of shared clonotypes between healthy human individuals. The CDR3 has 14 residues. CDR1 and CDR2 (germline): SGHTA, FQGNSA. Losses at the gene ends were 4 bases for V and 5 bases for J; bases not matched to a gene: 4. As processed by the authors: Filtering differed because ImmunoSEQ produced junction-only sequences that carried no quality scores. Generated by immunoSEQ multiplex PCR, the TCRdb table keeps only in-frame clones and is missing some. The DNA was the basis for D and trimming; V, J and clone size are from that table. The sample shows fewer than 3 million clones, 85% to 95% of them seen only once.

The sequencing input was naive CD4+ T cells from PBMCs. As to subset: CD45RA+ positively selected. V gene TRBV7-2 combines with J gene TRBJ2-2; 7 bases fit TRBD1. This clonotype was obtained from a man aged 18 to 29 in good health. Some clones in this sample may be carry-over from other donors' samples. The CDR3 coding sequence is TGTGCCAGCAGCTGGGACAGATATACCGGGGAGCTGTTTTTT. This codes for CASSWDRYTGELFF.